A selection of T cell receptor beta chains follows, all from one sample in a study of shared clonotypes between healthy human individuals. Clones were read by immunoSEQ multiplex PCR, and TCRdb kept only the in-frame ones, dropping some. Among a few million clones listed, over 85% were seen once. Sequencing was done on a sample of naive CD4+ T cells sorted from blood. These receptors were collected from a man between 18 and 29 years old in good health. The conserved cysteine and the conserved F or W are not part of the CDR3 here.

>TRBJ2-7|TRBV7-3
ASSSGPRPFYEQY
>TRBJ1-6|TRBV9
ASSVEGRQNSPLH
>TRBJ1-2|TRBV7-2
ARRGLFYGYT
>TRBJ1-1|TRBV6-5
ASSSRGEAF
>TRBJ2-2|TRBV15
ATRRGGNTGELF
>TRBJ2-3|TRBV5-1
ASSLGGTTSTDTQY
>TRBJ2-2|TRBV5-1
ASSLAPRGTGELF
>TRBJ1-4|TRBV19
ASREQTNEKLF
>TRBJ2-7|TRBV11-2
ASKLGAGNAGGYEQY
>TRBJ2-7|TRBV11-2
ASSLRLVTGGGEQY
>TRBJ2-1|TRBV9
ASSVSLAGDHSYNEQF
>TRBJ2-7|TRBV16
ASSQSPPPYEQY
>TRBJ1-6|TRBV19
ASSPDGAGSPLH
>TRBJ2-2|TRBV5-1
ASSLTAPGRHTGELF
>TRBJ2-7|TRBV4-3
ASSQGHSSGNHKYEQY
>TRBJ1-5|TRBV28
ASSSQGPGRNQPQH
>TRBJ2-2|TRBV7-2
ASSLAAGVNTGELF
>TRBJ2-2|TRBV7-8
ASTSGTETGELF
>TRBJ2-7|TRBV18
ASSQQTGAAAYEQY
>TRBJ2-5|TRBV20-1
SAAGEETQY
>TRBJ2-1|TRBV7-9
ASSPGTHTYNEQF
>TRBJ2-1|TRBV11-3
ASSAPGAGGLNEQF
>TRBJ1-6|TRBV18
ASSPDGMNSPLH
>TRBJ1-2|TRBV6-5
ASSRGGLVYT
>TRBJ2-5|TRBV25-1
ASSAQTGIGETQY
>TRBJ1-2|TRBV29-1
SVGDGAGDYT
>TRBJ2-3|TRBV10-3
AISELTGTGLHTQY
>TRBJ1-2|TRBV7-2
ASSRPTLGGYT
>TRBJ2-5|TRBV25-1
ASTGRGVQETQY
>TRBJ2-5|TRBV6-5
ASSRTVQETQY
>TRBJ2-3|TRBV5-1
ASSLDRGSTDTQY
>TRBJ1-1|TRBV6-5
ASADRGPGSTEAF
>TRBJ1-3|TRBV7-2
ASSLNPGDSGNTIY
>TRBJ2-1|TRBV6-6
ASSTGGGDEQF
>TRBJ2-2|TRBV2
ATSGVNTGELF
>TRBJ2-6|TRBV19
ASSSLSSGANVLT
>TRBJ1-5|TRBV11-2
ASTKPGQPQH
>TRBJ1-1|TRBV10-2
ASSEYGGSTEAF
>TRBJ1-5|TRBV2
ASRAGGYNQPQH
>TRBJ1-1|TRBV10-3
AISPDRGSTEAF
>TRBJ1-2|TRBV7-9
ASSLGAGGQGDGYT
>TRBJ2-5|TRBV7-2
ASSLTSGGGETQY
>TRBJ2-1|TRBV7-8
ASSLATSGGYNEQF
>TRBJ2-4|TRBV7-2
ASSPMSLAKNIQY
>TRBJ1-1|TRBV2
ASSGQGATEAF
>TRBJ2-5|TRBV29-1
SVDEPQEAQY
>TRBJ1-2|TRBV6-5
ASSYLQGGYT
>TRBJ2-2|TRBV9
ASSVESGNTGELF
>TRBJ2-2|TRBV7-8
ASSFGAAGELF
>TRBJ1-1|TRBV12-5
ASGQDLNAEAF
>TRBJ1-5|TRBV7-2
ASSLAGQGYQPQH
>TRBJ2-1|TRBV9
ASSVGSSGRPLSSYNEQF
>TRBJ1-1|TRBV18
ASSPRVRGTQNTEAF
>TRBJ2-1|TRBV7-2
ASSLVGYNEQF
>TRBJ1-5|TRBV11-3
ASMGDGYSNQPQH